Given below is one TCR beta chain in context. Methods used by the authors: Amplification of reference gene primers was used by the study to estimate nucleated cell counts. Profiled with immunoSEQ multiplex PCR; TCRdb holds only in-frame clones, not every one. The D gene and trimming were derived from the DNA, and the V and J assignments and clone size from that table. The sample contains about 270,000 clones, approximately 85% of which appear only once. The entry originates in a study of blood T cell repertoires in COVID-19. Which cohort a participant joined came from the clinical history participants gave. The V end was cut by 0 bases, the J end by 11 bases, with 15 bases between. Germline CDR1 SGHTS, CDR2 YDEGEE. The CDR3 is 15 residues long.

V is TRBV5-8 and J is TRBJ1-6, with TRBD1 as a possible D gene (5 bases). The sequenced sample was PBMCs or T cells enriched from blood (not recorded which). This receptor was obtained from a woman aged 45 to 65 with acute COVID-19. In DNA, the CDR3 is TGTGCCAGCAGCTTGGATATTCAGGGCAGTCCACCCCTCCACTTT. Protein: CASSLDIQGSPPLHF.